The sequence of this T cell receptor beta chain was determined in a study of blood T cell repertoires in COVID-19. The data were produced by immunoSEQ multiplex PCR, yet TCRdb's version contains in-frame clones alone and is incomplete. Of around 130,000 clones in the sample, more than 70% are singletons; the top ten hold 1.4%. The CDR3 consists of 17 residues. After removal of 7 bases from V and 5 bases from J, the junction contained 14 bases not matched to a gene. Per germline, CDR1 SEHNR and CDR2 FQNEAQ (reference sequence). The TCR sequence derives from a man aged 55 to 70 with acute or convalescent COVID-19. Sequencing used peripheral blood. The rearrangement uses TRBV7-9 and TRBJ2-2; 9 bases are a match to TRBD2. The CDR3 region is CASTLGAGGPETGELFF. Here the CDR3 DNA reads TGTGCCAGCACCTTGGGGGCGGGAGGGCCGGAGACCGGGGAGCTGTTTTTT.